What follows are 13 T cell receptor beta chains derived from one specimen sequenced in a study of neurological immune-mediated disorders. TCRdb ran MiXCR on the 5' RACE reads and lists one entry per CDR3 protein. The sample yields roughly 15,000 distinct CDR3 sequences, 3% to 3.5% seen once. Sequenced material: CD8+ T cells from blood. Receptor source: a woman in her thirties or forties in good health.

This clonotype was seen at least ten times. This chain connects TRBV7-2 to TRBJ2-7; D gene uncertain. Trimming took off 7 bases at V and 3 bases at J, with 7 bases between the two ends. The CDR3 has 11 amino acids. Per germline, CDR1 SGHTA and CDR2 FQGNSA. DNA of the CDR3: TGTGCCAGCACCCTTAACTACGAGCAGTACTTC. It yields the protein CASTLNYEQYF.

The J gene is TRBJ2-1, the V gene TRBV12-3 or TRBV12-4; the D call may be TRBD1 or TRBD2 (5 bases each). With 5 bases removed from V and 5 bases from J, the gap between germline ends came to 10 bases. CDR3 length equals 13 residues. CDR3 nucleotides: TGTGCCAGCAGTCGGGACGTAGACAATGAGCAGTTCTTC. Translation gives CASSRDVDNEQFF.

This clonotype was seen repeatedly, ten times or more. V gene TRBV6-5 combines with J gene TRBJ2-1; D gene unclear. V lost 5 bases, J lost 2 bases, and 10 bases lay in between. This CDR3 has 14 residues. Germline values: CDR1 MNHEY, CDR2 SVGAGI. CDR3 sequence: CASSRREAYNEQFF. CDR3 nucleotide sequence: TGTGCCAGCAGTCGACGAGAAGCCTACAATGAGCAGTTCTTC.

At least ten counts were recorded for this clonotype. This sequence joins TRBV29-1 and TRBJ2-2, with 10 bases fitting TRBD2. V lost 4 bases to trimming and J lost 2 bases; unmatched junction nucleotides: 16. The CDR3 covers 19 residues. Germline V lookup: CDR1 SQVTM, CDR2 ANQGSEA. This CDR3 is CSVGAGLADLTPNTGELFF. CDR3 DNA: TGCAGCGTTGGAGCCGGACTAGCGGACCTGACCCCTAACACCGGGGAGCTGTTTTTT.

This clonotype was found many times. The V call is TRBV28, the J call TRBJ2-5, with a possible D match to TRBD2 (5 bases). The CDR3 length is 13 residues. CDR1 is MDHEN and CDR2 is SYDVKM in the germline V gene. V shed 8 bases and J shed 3 bases, with 13 bases lying between them. The CDR3 nucleotides read TGTGCCAGCGATCCTGGGCGGGAAGAGACCCAGTACTTC. Translation gives CASDPGREETQYF. The full variable domain, rest sourced from reference TRBV28 and TRBJ2-5, is DVKVTQSSRYLVKRTGEKVFLECVQDMDHENMFWYRQDPGLGLRLIYFSYDVKMKEKGDIPEGYSVSREKKERFSLILESASTNQTSMYLCASDPGREETQYFGPGTRLLVL.

This clonotype was seen ten or more times. J is TRBJ2-7 and V is TRBV25-1; D unresolved. Germline CDR1 MGHDK, CDR2 SYGVNS. Trimming cost V 0 bases and J 4 bases, with 10 bases left between them. The CDR3 runs to 14 residues. The DNA of the CDR3 is TGTGCCAGCAGTGAATATGGCACGGAATACGAGCAGTACTTC. Protein product: CASSEYGTEYEQYF.

This clonotype has at least ten counts. V usage is TRBV4-1 and J usage is TRBJ2-3; 9 bases are shared with TRBD2. Germline assignment: CDR1 MGHRA and CDR2 YSYEKL. The trim removed 1 base at V and 7 bases at J, leaving 3 bases unmatched. CDR3 length equals 14 residues. CDR3 residues: CASSQASGANTQYF. The DNA of the CDR3 is TGCGCCAGCAGCCAAGCTAGCGGGGCAAATACGCAGTATTTT.

This clonotype was picked up many times. This chain joins TRBV11-2 and TRBJ2-7, with a weak D call TRBD2 (6 bases). CDR1 and CDR2 from the germline V gene are SGHAT and FQNNGV. CDR3 length: 15 amino acids. V was cut by 5 bases and J by 3 bases, with 17 bases left in between. CDR3 residues: CASSRGSGPSYEQYF. CDR3 nucleotides: TGTGCCAGCAGCCGGGGGAGCGGGCCCAGCTACGAGCAGTACTTC. Using reference TRBV11-2 and TRBJ2-7 for the parts outside the CDR3, the full variable domain is EAGVAQSPRYKIIEKRQSVAFWCNPISGHATLYWYQQILGQGPKLLIQFQNNGVVDDSQLPKDRFSAERLKGVDSTLKIQPAKLEDSAVYLCASSRGSGPSYEQYFGPGTRLTVT.

This clonotype was counted ten times or more. J is TRBJ2-1 and V is TRBV20-1; D ambiguous. Trimming cost V 6 bases and J 7 bases, with 19 bases left between them. Germline CDR1 reads DFQATT; CDR2 reads SNEGSKA (reference sequence). The CDR3 is 14 amino acids. The CDR3 sequence: CSASPGWDGNEQFF. CDR3 sequence (DNA): TGCAGTGCCAGCCCCGGGTGGGATGGGAATGAGCAGTTCTTC.

This clonotype showed up many times. The rearrangement joins TRBV4-2 to TRBJ2-3; D may be TRBD2 (5 bases). Germline V CDR1 and CDR2: LGHNA, YNFKEQ. CDR3 size: 14 residues. The germline V and J ends were trimmed by 3 bases and 3 bases, with 10 bases remaining between them. CDR3 amino acids: CASSQDSGTDTQYF. The CDR3 nucleotides are TGTGCCAGCAGCCAGGACTCTGGGACAGATACGCAGTATTTT.

This clonotype was detected many times. This chain connects TRBV27 to TRBJ2-1; 8 bases are a match to TRBD1. There are 16 residues in the CDR3. V was clipped by 5 bases and J by 6 bases; unmatched bases: 12. The germline V gene encodes CDR1 MNHEY and CDR2 SMNVEV (reference sequence). The CDR3 spells CASSPLGQGRGNEQFF. The CDR3 DNA reads as TGTGCCAGCAGTCCCCTCGGACAGGGAAGGGGCAATGAGCAGTTCTTC.

Ten or more counts support this clonotype. The rearrangement links TRBV6-2 or TRBV6-3 to TRBJ2-1; 10 bases align to TRBD2. Germline CDR1 and CDR2: MNHEY and SVGEGT. Trimming at V came to 4 bases and at J to 2 bases, leaving 2 bases not matched to a gene. The CDR3 covers 15 residues. The chain's CDR3 is CASSLTSGTYNEQFF. The DNA for the CDR3 is TGTGCCAGCAGTTTAACTAGCGGGACCTACAATGAGCAGTTCTTC.

V is TRBV6-1 and J is TRBJ2-7, with D perhaps TRBD1 (6 bases). The CDR3 totals 15 residues. Germline lookup yields CDR1 MNHNS and CDR2 SASEGT. Trimming stripped 0 bases from V and 3 bases from J, with 12 bases between. CDR3 bases: TGTGCCAGCAGTGAAGCGCTGGACAGTCTCTACGAGCAGTACTTC. Translating gives CASSEALDSLYEQYF.